The TCR beta chain under discussion was sequenced for a study of low-dose radiotherapy and immunotherapy resistance in tumors. Whole-study context: Intravenous ipilimumab 1 mg/kg every six weeks was given with nivolumab 240 mg every two weeks.

CDR3 length: 15 amino acids. CDR1 is SGHAT and CDR2 is FQNNGV in the germline V gene. Trimming cost V 2 bases and J 0 bases, with 5 bases left between them. There are many counts of this clonotype. First-strand cDNA relied on TRAV- and TRBV-specific primers spanning alpha and beta chains. Using a constant-region primer together with a V-primer adapter, TCRs were subjected to 15 to 25 PCR cycles of amplification. TCRdb processed the reads anew with MiXCR; each CDR3 protein has one entry. The table shows 60,000 to 75,000 distinct CDR3 sequences, with about 30% occurring only once. Time point denoted: before trial treatment. Patients eligible had advanced solid tumors without tumor-infiltrating lymphocytes.

Source: PBMCs, taken before treatment. This TCR was recovered from a male donor with rectosigmoid adenocarcinoma. The rearrangement links TRBV11-2 to TRBJ2-6; no reliable D call. Written as DNA, the CDR3 is TGTGCCAGCAGCTTATTCCGCTCTGGGGCCAACGTCCTGACTTTC. It codes for CASSLFRSGANVLTF. The entire variable domain, with the rest obtained from reference TRBV11-2 and TRBJ2-6, is as follows: EAGVAQSPRYKIIEKRQSVAFWCNPISGHATLYWYQQILGQGPKLLIQFQNNGVVDDSQLPKDRFSAERLKGVDSTLKIQPAKLEDSAVYLCASSLFRSGANVLTFGAGSRLTVL.